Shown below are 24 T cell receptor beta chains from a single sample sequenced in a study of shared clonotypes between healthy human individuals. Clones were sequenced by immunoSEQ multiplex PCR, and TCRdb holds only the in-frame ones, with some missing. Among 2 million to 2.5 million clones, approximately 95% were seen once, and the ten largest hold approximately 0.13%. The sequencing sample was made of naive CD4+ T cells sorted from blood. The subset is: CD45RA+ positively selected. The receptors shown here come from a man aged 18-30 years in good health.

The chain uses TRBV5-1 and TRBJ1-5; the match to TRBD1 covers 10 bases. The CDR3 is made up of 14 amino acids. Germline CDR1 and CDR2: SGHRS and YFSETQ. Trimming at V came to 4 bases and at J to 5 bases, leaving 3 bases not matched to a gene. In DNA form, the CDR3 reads TGCGCCAGCAGCATCGGACAGGGGGATCAGCCCCAGCATTTT. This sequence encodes CASSIGQGDQPQHF. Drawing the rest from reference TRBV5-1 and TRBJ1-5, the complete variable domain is KAGVTQTPRYLIKTRGQQVTLSCSPISGHRSVSWYQQTPGQGLQFLFEYFSETQRNKGNFPGRFSGRQFSNSRSEMNVSTLELGDSALYLCASSIGQGDQPQHFGDGTRLSIL.

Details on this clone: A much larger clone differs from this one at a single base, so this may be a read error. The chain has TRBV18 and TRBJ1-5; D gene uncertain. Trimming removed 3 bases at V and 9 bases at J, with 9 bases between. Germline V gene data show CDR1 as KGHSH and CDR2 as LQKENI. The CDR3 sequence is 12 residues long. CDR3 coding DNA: TGTGCCAGCTCACCCCCACAGTGGCCCCAGCATTTT. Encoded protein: CASSPPQWPQHF.

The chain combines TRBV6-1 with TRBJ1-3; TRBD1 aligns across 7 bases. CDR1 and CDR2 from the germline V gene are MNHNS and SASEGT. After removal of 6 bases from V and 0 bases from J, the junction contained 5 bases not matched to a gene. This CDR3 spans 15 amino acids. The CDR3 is CASRRDSVSGNTIYF. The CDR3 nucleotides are TGTGCCAGCAGGAGGGACAGCGTCTCTGGAAACACCATATATTTT.

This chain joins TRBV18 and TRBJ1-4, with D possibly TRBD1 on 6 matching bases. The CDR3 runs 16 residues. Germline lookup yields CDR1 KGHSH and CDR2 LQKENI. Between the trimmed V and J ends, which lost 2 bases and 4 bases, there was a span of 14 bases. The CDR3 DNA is TGTGCCAGCTCACCAACCCTACAGGGTAATAATGAAAAACTGTTTTTT. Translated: CASSPTLQGNNEKLFF.

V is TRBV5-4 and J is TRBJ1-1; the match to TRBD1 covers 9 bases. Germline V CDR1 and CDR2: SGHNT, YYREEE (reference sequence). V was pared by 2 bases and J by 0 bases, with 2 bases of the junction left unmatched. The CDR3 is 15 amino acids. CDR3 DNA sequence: TGTGCCAGCAGCTTAACAGGGGGCGTGAACACTGAAGCTTTCTTT. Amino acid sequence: CASSLTGGVNTEAFF. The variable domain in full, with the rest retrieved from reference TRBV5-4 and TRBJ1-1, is ETGVTQSPTHLIKTRGQQVTLRCSSQSGHNTVSWYQQALGQGPQFIFQYYREEENGRGNFPPRFSGLQFPNYSSELNVNALELDDSALYLCASSLTGGVNTEAFFGQGTRLTVV.

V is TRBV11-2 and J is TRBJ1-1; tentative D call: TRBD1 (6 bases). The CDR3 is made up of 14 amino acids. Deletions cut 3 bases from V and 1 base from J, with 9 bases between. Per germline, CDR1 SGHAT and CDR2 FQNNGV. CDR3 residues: CASSFRDTNTEAFF. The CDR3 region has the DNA TGTGCCAGCAGCTTTCGGGACACGAACACTGAAGCTTTCTTT.

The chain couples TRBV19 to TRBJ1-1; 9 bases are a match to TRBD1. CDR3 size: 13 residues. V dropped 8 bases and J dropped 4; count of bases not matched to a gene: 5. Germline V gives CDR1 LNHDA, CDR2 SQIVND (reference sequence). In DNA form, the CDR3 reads TGTGCCAGTGACAGGGGGAGAAGCACTGAAGCTTTCTTT. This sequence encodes CASDRGRSTEAFF. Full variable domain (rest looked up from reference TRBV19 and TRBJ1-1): DGGITQSPKYLFRKEGQNVTLSCEQNLNHDAMYWYRQDPGQGLRLIYYSQIVNDFQKGDIAEGYSVSREKKESFPLTVTSAQKNPTAFYLCASDRGRSTEAFFGQGTRLTVV.

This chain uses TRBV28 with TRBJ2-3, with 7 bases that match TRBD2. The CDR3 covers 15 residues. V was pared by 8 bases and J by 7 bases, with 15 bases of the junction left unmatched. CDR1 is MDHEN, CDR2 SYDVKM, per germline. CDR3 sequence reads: CASWEGPLGVYTQYF. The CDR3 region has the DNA TGTGCCAGCTGGGAGGGGCCGCTTGGTGTATATACGCAGTATTTT.

CDR3 sequence (DNA): TGCGCCAGCCTTGACAACCCGGGCCCGAACACCGGGGAGCTGTTTTTT. The encoded protein is CASLDNPGPNTGELFF. The chain links TRBV5-1 to TRBJ2-2; no definite D call. Trimming took 7 bases from V and 0 from J, leaving 16 bases between them. This CDR3 has 16 residues. Germline V gene data show CDR1 as SGHRS and CDR2 as YFSETQ.

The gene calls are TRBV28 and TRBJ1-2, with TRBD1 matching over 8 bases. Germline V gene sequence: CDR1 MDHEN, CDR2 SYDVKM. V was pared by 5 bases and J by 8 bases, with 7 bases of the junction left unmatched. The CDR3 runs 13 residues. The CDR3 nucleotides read TGTGCCAGCAGTCCCCAGACAGGGGAGGGCTACACCTTC. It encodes CASSPQTGEGYTF.

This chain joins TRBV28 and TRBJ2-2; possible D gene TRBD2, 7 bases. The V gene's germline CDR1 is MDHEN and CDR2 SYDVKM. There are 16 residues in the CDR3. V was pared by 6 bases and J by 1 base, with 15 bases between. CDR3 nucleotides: TGTGCCAGCAGCCCTGGGGGGGCTGGGAACACCGGGGAGCTGTTTTTT. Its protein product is CASSPGGAGNTGELFF.

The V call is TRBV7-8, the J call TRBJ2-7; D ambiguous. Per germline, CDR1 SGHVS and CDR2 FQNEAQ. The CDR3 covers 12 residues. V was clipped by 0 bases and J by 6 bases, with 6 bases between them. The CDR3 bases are TGTGCCAGCAGCTTAGCGGACGGCGAGCAGTACTTC. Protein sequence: CASSLADGEQYF.

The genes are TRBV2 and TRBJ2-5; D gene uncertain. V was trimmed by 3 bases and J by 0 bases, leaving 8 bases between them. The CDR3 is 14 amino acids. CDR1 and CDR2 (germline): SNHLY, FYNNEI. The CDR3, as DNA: TGTGCCAGCAGTGATGGTGCGTACCAAGAGACCCAGTACTTC. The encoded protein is CASSDGAYQETQYF.

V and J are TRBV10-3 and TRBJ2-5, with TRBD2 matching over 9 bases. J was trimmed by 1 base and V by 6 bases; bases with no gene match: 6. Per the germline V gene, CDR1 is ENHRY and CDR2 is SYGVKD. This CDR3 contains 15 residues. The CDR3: CAIRASGATQETQYF. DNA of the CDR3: TGTGCCATCAGGGCTAGCGGGGCTACCCAAGAGACCCAGTACTTC.

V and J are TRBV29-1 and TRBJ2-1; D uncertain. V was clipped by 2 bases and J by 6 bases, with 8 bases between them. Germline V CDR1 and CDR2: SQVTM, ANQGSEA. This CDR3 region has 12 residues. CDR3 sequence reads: CSVEWGINEQFF. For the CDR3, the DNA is TGCAGCGTTGAATGGGGAATCAATGAGCAGTTCTTC.

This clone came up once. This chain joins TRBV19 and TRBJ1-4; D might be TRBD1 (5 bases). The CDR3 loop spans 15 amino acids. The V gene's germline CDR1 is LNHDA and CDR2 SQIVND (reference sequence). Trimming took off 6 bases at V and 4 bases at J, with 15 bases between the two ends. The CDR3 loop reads CASRALDRDNEKLFF. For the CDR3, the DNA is TGTGCCAGTAGGGCCTTAGACAGAGATAATGAAAAACTGTTTTTT.

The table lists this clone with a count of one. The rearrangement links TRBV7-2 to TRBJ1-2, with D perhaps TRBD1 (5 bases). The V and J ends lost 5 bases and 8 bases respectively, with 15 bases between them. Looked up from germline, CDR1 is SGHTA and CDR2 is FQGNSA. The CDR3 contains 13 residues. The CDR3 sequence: CASSLGPGGGYTF. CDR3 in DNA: TGTGCCAGCAGCCTGGGACCTGGCGGCGGCTACACCTTC.

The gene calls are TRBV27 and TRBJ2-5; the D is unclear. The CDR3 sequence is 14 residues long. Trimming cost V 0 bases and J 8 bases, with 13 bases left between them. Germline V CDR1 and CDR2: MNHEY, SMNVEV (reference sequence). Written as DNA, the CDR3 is TGTGCCAGCAGTTTATCGGGCTGGATTGACACCCAGTACTTC. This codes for CASSLSGWIDTQYF.

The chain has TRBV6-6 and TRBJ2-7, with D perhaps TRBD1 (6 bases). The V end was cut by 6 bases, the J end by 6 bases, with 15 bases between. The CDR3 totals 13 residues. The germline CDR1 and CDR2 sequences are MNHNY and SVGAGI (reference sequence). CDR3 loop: CASSPVVGAEQYF. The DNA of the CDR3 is TGTGCCAGCAGCCCGGTTGTGGGGGCCGAGCAGTACTTC.

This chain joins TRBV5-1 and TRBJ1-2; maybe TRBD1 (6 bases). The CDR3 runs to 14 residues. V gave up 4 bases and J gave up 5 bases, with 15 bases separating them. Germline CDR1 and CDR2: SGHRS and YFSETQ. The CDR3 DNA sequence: TGCGCCAGCAGCGCCGAGGGGGAGACGTATGGCTACACCTTC. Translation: CASSAEGETYGYTF.

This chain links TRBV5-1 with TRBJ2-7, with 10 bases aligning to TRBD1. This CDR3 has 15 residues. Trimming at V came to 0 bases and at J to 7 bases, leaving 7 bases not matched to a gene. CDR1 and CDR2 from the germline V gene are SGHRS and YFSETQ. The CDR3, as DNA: TGCGCCAGCAGCTTGGCCGGGACAGGGGCGGAGGAGCAGTACTTC. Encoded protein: CASSLAGTGAEEQYF.

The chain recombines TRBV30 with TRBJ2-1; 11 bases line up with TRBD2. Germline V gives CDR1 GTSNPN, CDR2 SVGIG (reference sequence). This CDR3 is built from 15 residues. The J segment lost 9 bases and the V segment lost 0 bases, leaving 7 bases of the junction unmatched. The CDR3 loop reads CAWSVLAGVRAEQFF. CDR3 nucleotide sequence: TGTGCCTGGAGTGTACTAGCGGGAGTGAGGGCTGAGCAGTTCTTC.

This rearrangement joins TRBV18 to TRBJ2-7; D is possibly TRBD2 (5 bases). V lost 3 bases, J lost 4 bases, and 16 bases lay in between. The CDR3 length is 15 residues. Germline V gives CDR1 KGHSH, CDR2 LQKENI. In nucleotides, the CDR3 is TGTGCCAGCTCACCTTCAGAGGGCCCCGGATACGAGCAGTACTTC. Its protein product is CASSPSEGPGYEQYF.

In DNA, the CDR3 is TGTGCCTGGAGGCTAAAGGGAGGTGACACTGAAGCTTTCTTT. Protein: CAWRLKGGDTEAFF. V is TRBV30 and J is TRBJ1-1; D ambiguous. V lost 3 bases, J lost 3 bases, and 14 bases lay in between. Germline loops: CDR1 GTSNPN, CDR2 SVGIG (reference sequence). CDR3 length: 14 residues. The complete variable domain, with remaining parts taken from reference TRBV30 and TRBJ1-1, reads SQTIHQWPATLVQPVGSPLSLECTVEGTSNPNLYWYRQAAGRGLQLLFYSVGIGQISSEVPQNLSASRPQDRQFILSSKKLLLSDSGFYLCAWRLKGGDTEAFFGQGTRLTVV.